A selection of T cell receptor beta chains follows, all from one sample in a study of identical twins. MiXCR, applied by TCRdb to the 5' RACE reads, yields one record per CDR3 protein. The table has a few hundred thousand distinct CDR3 sequences, around 8% seen once. In addition, the sample was reused for a study of yellow fever vaccine responses in identical twins.

Sequenced input: CD8+ T cells sorted from blood. These receptor sequences come from a woman aged 18-35 years in good health. The CDR3 runs from the conserved cysteine through the conserved F or W. Each record gives: clone size, CDR3 length, J gene, D gene, V gene, CDR3 DNA, CDR3 protein. The D gene is left open where the match is weak. Size tells how often a clone was seen (once, few, many) or the class of an expanded clone, and some rows leave it out.

abundance: few
len: 16
j_gene: TRBJ2-1
d_gene: TRBD2
v_gene: TRBV11-2
CDR3nt: TGTGCCAGCAGCTTATTACGAGCGGGGGACCTCAATGAGCAGTTCTTC
CDR3aa: CASSLLRAGDLNEQFF

abundance: few
len: 19
j_gene: TRBJ1-3
d_gene: TRBD1
v_gene: TRBV5-1
CDR3nt: TGCGCCAGCAGCGGATTATCCGGGACAGGGGATAAAGGTGGAAACACCATATATTTT
CDR3aa: CASSGLSGTGDKGGNTIYF

abundance: many
len: 13
j_gene: TRBJ2-7
d_gene: -
v_gene: TRBV4-1
CDR3nt: TGCGCCAGCAGCCAATTAACCGGGTACGAGCAGTACTTC
CDR3aa: CASSQLTGYEQYF

abundance: -
len: 17
j_gene: TRBJ2-2
d_gene: TRBD2
v_gene: TRBV20-1
CDR3nt: TGCAGTGCTGGTGGACTAGCGGGAGAGGCCAACACCGGGGAGCTGTTTTTT
CDR3aa: CSAGGLAGEANTGELFF

abundance: few
len: 14
j_gene: TRBJ2-2
d_gene: TRBD2
v_gene: TRBV12-3/TRBV12-4
CDR3nt: TGTGCCAGCAGTACTAGCGGGGGGACCGGGGAGCTGTTTTTT
CDR3aa: CASSTSGGTGELFF

abundance: medium-sized
len: 16
j_gene: TRBJ2-2
d_gene: -
v_gene: TRBV5-5
CDR3nt: TGTGCCAGCAGCTCCGATGGTGGGAGCCGTACCGGGGAGCTGTTTTTT
CDR3aa: CASSSDGGSRTGELFF

abundance: -
len: 12
j_gene: TRBJ2-7
d_gene: -
v_gene: TRBV7-9
CDR3nt: TGTGCCAGCAAAAACCAGGGGTACGAGCAGTACTTC
CDR3aa: CASKNQGYEQYF

abundance: many
len: 15
j_gene: TRBJ2-7
d_gene: -
v_gene: TRBV7-2
CDR3nt: TGTGCCAGCAGCTCCGACCGGGGCACGACCTACGAGCAGTACTTC
CDR3aa: CASSSDRGTTYEQYF

abundance: many
len: 13
j_gene: TRBJ2-2
d_gene: -
v_gene: TRBV5-1
CDR3nt: TGCGCCAGCAGCTCCGGACTAACCGGGGAGCTGTTTTTT
CDR3aa: CASSSGLTGELFF

abundance: -
len: 16
j_gene: TRBJ2-2
d_gene: TRBD2
v_gene: TRBV7-9
CDR3nt: TGTGCCAGCAGCCCTGAGACTAGCAGAAACACCGGGGAGCTGTTTTTT
CDR3aa: CASSPETSRNTGELFF

abundance: many
len: 16
j_gene: TRBJ2-3
d_gene: TRBD1
v_gene: TRBV12-3/TRBV12-4
CDR3nt: TGTGCCAGCAGGCAAACAGGACAGGGACGCACAGATACGCAGTATTTT
CDR3aa: CASRQTGQGRTDTQYF

abundance: few
len: 18
j_gene: TRBJ1-2
d_gene: TRBD1
v_gene: TRBV11-1
CDR3nt: TGTGCCAGCAGCTTAGCCGGTCGGTGGTCAGGGGGCGTCTATGGCTACACCTTC
CDR3aa: CASSLAGRWSGGVYGYTF

abundance: many
len: 16
j_gene: TRBJ2-3
d_gene: TRBD2
v_gene: TRBV4-3
CDR3nt: TGCGCCAGCAGCCAGGGACTAGCGGCCGACACAGATACGCAGTATTTT
CDR3aa: CASSQGLAADTDTQYF

abundance: -
len: 16
j_gene: TRBJ1-2
d_gene: -
v_gene: TRBV2
CDR3nt: TGTGCCAGCAGTGAGCTCTCCCAGCAGCTTACTTATGGCTACACCTTC
CDR3aa: CASSELSQQLTYGYTF

abundance: -
len: 14
j_gene: TRBJ1-1
d_gene: -
v_gene: TRBV14
CDR3nt: TGTGCCAGCCAGAGGACGGGGGAAGGCACTGAAGCTTTCTTT
CDR3aa: CASQRTGEGTEAFF

abundance: -
len: 14
j_gene: TRBJ2-1
d_gene: TRBD2
v_gene: TRBV29-1
CDR3nt: TGCAGCGTTGGGGGACTAGCGGACTACAATGAGCAGTTCTTC
CDR3aa: CSVGGLADYNEQFF

abundance: few
len: 17
j_gene: TRBJ2-5
d_gene: TRBD1
v_gene: TRBV4-1
CDR3nt: TGCGCCAGCAGCCAAGAAGAGACAGGGGGGCGCCAAGAGACCCAGTACTTC
CDR3aa: CASSQEETGGRQETQYF

abundance: many
len: 15
j_gene: TRBJ2-1
d_gene: TRBD2
v_gene: TRBV7-2
CDR3nt: TGTGCCAGCAGCTTAGGTCTAGCGGGAAACAATGAGCAGTTCTTC
CDR3aa: CASSLGLAGNNEQFF

abundance: few
len: 14
j_gene: TRBJ2-1
d_gene: TRBD2
v_gene: TRBV11-3
CDR3nt: TGTGCCAGCAGCTTAACTAGCGGGGTTGGTGAGCAGTTCTTC
CDR3aa: CASSLTSGVGEQFF

abundance: -
len: 15
j_gene: TRBJ2-3
d_gene: TRBD2
v_gene: TRBV20-1
CDR3nt: TGCAGTGCTATATCCGGGAGGGCCAGTGCAGATACGCAGTATTTT
CDR3aa: CSAISGRASADTQYF

abundance: many
len: 14
j_gene: TRBJ1-1
d_gene: -
v_gene: TRBV7-8
CDR3nt: TGTGCCAGCAGCTGGGGCGGAGTGAGCACTGAAGCTTTCTTT
CDR3aa: CASSWGGVSTEAFF

abundance: -
len: 16
j_gene: TRBJ2-2
d_gene: -
v_gene: TRBV3-1
CDR3nt: TGTGCCAGCAGCCAGGACCCGGGTCCCATTGGAGGGGAGCTGTTTTTT
CDR3aa: CASSQDPGPIGGELFF